This passage covers 15 T cell receptor beta chains from one sample sequenced in a study of human T cells and chemical hapten exposure. The time point denotes: patch test 2, 6 weeks after DPC sensitization. Treatment of the sample: therapeutic diphenylcyclopropenone sensitization with weekly scalp DPC. Each CDR3 protein gets one entry after TCRdb re-called the RACE reads with MiXCR. The sample consists of approximately 89,000 distinct CDR3 sequences, roughly 10% of them appearing once. Material: whole blood, obtained in connection with sensitization to the hapten diphenylcyclopropenone (DPC). These TCRs come from a woman aged 30 to 39 with alopecia areata. Some clones in this sample may be carry-over from other donors' samples.

At least ten counts were recorded for this clonotype. The J gene is TRBJ1-3, the V gene TRBV5-1; the match to TRBD1 covers 8 bases. Trimming took 3 bases from V and 4 from J; bases not matched to a gene: 3. The V gene's germline CDR1 is SGHRS and CDR2 YFSETQ. This CDR3 region has 14 residues. The chain's CDR3 is CASSSTGVGNTIYF. Written as DNA, the CDR3 is TGCGCCAGCAGCTCGACAGGGGTAGGAAACACCATATATTTT.

This chain uses TRBV7-2 with TRBJ1-5; D not certain. This CDR3 has 16 amino acids. Germline V gene lookup returns CDR1 SGHTA and CDR2 FQGNSA. Trimming took 1 base from V and 3 from J, leaving 13 bases between them. CDR3 sequence: CASSLVGASNNQPQHF. DNA for the CDR3: TGTGCCAGCAGCTTAGTGGGTGCCTCAAACAATCAGCCCCAGCATTTT.

This clonotype was counted ten times or more. The gene calls are TRBV20-1 and TRBJ2-1; TRBD2 matches 11 bases. Germline CDR1 reads DFQATT; CDR2 reads SNEGSKA (reference sequence). V trimming: 4 bases; J trimming: 10 bases; junction bases outside the gene matches: 9. The CDR3 is 14 residues long. This CDR3 is CSAILTSGNTEQFF. The CDR3 coding sequence is TGCAGTGCTATCCTGACTAGCGGGAATACGGAGCAGTTCTTC.

Many counts were recorded for this clonotype. This chain links TRBV9 with TRBJ1-6, with unresolved D. The CDR3 contains 13 residues. Germline assignment: CDR1 SGDLS and CDR2 YYNGEE. The V end lost 2 bases, the J end lost 9 bases, and 9 bases lay between the germline ends. CDR3 sequence: CASSVTETSPLHF. The CDR3 DNA sequence: TGTGCCAGCAGCGTTACCGAGACTTCACCCCTCCACTTT.

This clonotype has ten or more counts. The chain is built from TRBV14 and TRBJ1-4; D is undetermined. This CDR3 spans 15 amino acids. The V and J ends lost 0 bases and 6 bases respectively, with 11 bases between them. CDR1 and CDR2 (germline): SGHDN, FVKESK. The CDR3 region has the DNA TGTGCCAGCAGCCAAGATTCCGGATGGGATGAAAAACTGTTTTTT. It yields the protein CASSQDSGWDEKLFF.

The chain couples TRBV11-2 to TRBJ2-7; the match to TRBD2 covers 10 bases. J lost 7 bases, V lost 1 base, and 4 bases had no gene match. Germline V gene sequence: CDR1 SGHAT, CDR2 FQNNGV. The CDR3 is 14 amino acids. The CDR3 protein is CASSLGMGLAEQYF. CDR3 DNA: TGTGCCAGCAGCTTAGGGATGGGACTAGCGGAGCAGTACTTC.

This clonotype was found a few times. CDR3 DNA sequence: TGTGCCAGCAGCTTAGAGGGAAGGTGGGATTCACCCCTCCACTTT. Translating gives CASSLEGRWDSPLHF. The chain employs TRBV7-2 and TRBJ1-6; D not certain. Germline V lookup: CDR1 SGHTA, CDR2 FQGNSA. V was shortened by 1 base and J by 8 bases, with 12 bases between the two germline ends. The CDR3 extends over 15 amino acids.

This clonotype has more than one count but fewer than ten. V gene TRBV21-1 combines with J gene TRBJ1-5; the table's D gene call, TRBD1, was not cross checked with the DNA. TRBV21-1 represents a pseudogene. CDR3 length: 15 amino acids. CDR3 sequence reads: CASSKVGRGYQPQHF. In DNA, the CDR3 is TGTGCCAGCAGCAAAGTTGGCAGGGGATATCAGCCCCAGCATTTT.

The rearrangement joins TRBV7-2 to TRBJ1-4, with a weak D call TRBD1 (5 bases). CDR3 length: 14 residues. V lost 1 base and J lost 15, with 18 bases in between. Germline V gives CDR1 SGHTA, CDR2 FQGNSA. The CDR3 DNA reads as TGTGCCAGCAGCTTAGAAACAGGAGGCGGGAGAGTGTTTTTT. Translated: CASSLETGGGRVFF.

This clonotype was detected ten times or more. This chain uses TRBV27 with TRBJ2-7; D remains ambiguous. CDR1 and CDR2 (germline): MNHEY, SMNVEV (reference sequence). Trimming shortened V by 3 bases and J by 2 bases, and 8 bases separated the two germline ends. This CDR3 is built from 13 residues. CDR3 region: CASSLGPTYEQYF. The CDR3, as DNA: TGTGCCAGCAGTTTGGGCCCGACCTACGAGCAGTACTTC.

The sample holds many counts of this clonotype. This chain joins TRBV24-1 and TRBJ2-3; no definite D call. This CDR3 comprises 13 residues. Germline-derived CDR1 and CDR2 are KGHDR and SFDVKD. V was shortened by 10 bases and J by 4 bases, with 14 bases between the two germline ends. CDR3 amino acids: CATSSGTSDTQYF. The CDR3 coding sequence is TGTGCCACTTCTTCGGGCACCTCAGATACGCAGTATTTT.

In this sample, this clonotype turned up many times. The chain recombines TRBV7-8 with TRBJ1-5; no firm D call. CDR1 and CDR2 from the germline V gene are SGHVS and FQNEAQ. This CDR3 region has 17 residues. The V end was cut by 0 bases, the J end by 7 bases, with 19 bases between. DNA for the CDR3: TGTGCCAGCAGCTTAGCCTTAGGTTGGGATTTAATGCAGCCCCAGCATTTT. Translated, it gives CASSLALGWDLMQPQHF.

In this sample, this clonotype turned up many times. This CDR3 reads CASSRDGYTEAFF. The CDR3 DNA reads TGTGCCAGCAGCAGAGACGGATACACTGAAGCTTTCTTT. This chain links TRBV7-2 with TRBJ1-1, with D hard to call. CDR1 and CDR2 from the germline V gene are SGHTA and FQGNSA. V was clipped by 5 bases and J by 3 bases, with 10 bases between them. The CDR3 loop spans 13 amino acids.

In its sample, this clonotype was seen many times. The CDR3 spells CASRRDSGTGELFF. The CDR3 DNA follows: TGCGCCAGCAGAAGGGACAGCGGCACCGGGGAGCTGTTTTTT. The chain couples TRBV5-1 to TRBJ2-2; 7 bases are shared with TRBD1. V lost 5 bases and J lost 4; bases outside the gene matches: 5. Germline V gene lookup returns CDR1 SGHRS and CDR2 YFSETQ. This CDR3 spans 14 amino acids.

V is TRBV9 and J is TRBJ1-6; D is possibly TRBD1 (5 bases). The CDR3 is 14 amino acids. V lost 6 bases and J 7 bases, leaving 14 bases between the germline ends. From germline, CDR1 is SGDLS and CDR2 YYNGEE. CDR3 sequence: CASTRDVGNSPLHF. As DNA, the CDR3 is TGTGCCAGCACCAGGGACGTGGGGAATTCACCCCTCCACTTT.